Listed below are T cell receptor beta chains from one sample, sequenced in a study of cytomegalovirus exposure and HLA in healthy donors. Sequencing used immunoSEQ multiplex PCR; TCRdb keeps in-frame clones, though not all of them. Its table lists roughly 120,000 clones. The sample taken for sequencing was PBMCs. These receptors all stem from a man between 18 and 29 years old in good health and CMV-seronegative. Each CDR3 is given with its conserved first and last residue. A D gene is named only where the DNA matches it firmly.

V,J,D,DNA,CDR3
TRBV11-3,TRBJ1-5,.,TGTGCCAGAAGACCGGGACACCAACTTTATAGCAATCAGCCCCAGCATTTT,CARRPGHQLYSNQPQHF
TRBV29-1,TRBJ2-7,.,TGCAGCGTTGGGGGGCAGTACTACGAGCAGTACTTC,CSVGGQYYEQYF
TRBV11-2,TRBJ2-2,TRBD2,TGTGCCAGCAGCTTACCAGGACTAGCGGGGGGCGGGGAGCTGTTTTTT,CASSLPGLAGGGELFF
TRBV5-4,TRBJ1-5,.,TGTGCCAGCAGTATTGGAGGCAATCAGCCCCAGCATTTT,CASSIGGNQPQHF
TRBV19,TRBJ1-1,.,TGTGCCACCAAGGCCGGACAGCAAGGTCGAATTGAAGCTTTCTTT,CATKAGQQGRIEAFF
TRBV27,TRBJ2-3,.,.,CASSLFWPSTDTQYF
TRBV28,TRBJ2-2,TRBD2,TGTGCCAGCAGTTTATTAACTAGCGGAAGCACCGGGGAGCTGTTTTTT,CASSLLTSGSTGELFF
TRBV19,TRBJ1-1,.,TGTGCCAGTAGTATAAATCGGGATACGAACACTGAAGCTTTCTTT,CASSINRDTNTEAFF
TRBV7-6,TRBJ1-6,.,TGTGCCAGCAGCCCCGATTTTCTGGGCTTGCTCCTCCACTTT,CASSPDFLGLLLHF
TRBV5-1,TRBJ2-3,.,TGCGCCAGCAGGGACAGCTCTAGCACAGATACGCAGTATTTT,CASRDSSSTDTQYF
TRBV19,TRBJ2-7,.,TGTGCCAGTAGTATCTCAAAAAACCGGGCAGGGTACGTCGACGAGCAGTACTTC,CASSISKNRAGYVDEQYF
TRBV9,TRBJ2-1,TRBD2,TGTGCCAGCAGCGTAACCAGCGGGAGGGCCAATCATGAGCAGTTCTTC,CASSVTSGRANHEQFF
TRBV19,TRBJ2-3,TRBD1,TGTGCCACCAGACAGGGTGTGGGCACAGATACGCAGTATTTT,CATRQGVGTDTQYF
TRBV6-1,TRBJ1-1,TRBD1,TGTGCCAGCACCGAGTGGGACAGGGCAAACACTGAAGCTTTCTTT,CASTEWDRANTEAFF
TRBV28,TRBJ2-5,.,TGTGCCAGCAGTTTATATCCAGGGGACGAGACCCAGTACTTC,CASSLYPGDETQYF
TRBV7-3,TRBJ1-1,.,TGTGCCAGCAGCACCCTCGGGGGGTCGAACACTGAAGCTTTCTTT,CASSTLGGSNTEAFF
TRBV5-1,TRBJ2-5,TRBD1,TGCGCCAGCACCACAGGGGTACAAGAGACCCAGTACTTC,CASTTGVQETQYF
TRBV18,TRBJ2-1,TRBD1,TGTGCCAGCTCACCTGACAGGGGCGCCAATGAGCAGTTCTTC,CASSPDRGANEQFF
TRBV19,TRBJ2-1,TRBD1,TGTGCCAGTGCCAGGGGGCCCCTATTCTACAATGAGCAGTTCTTC,CASARGPLFYNEQFF
TRBV18,TRBJ1-2,.,TGTGCCAGCTCCCAAGCGGGGTATGGCTACACCTTC,CASSQAGYGYTF
TRBV5-4,TRBJ2-7,.,TGTGCCAGCAGCGCTGCCGGGGGATCCTACGAGCAGTACTTC,CASSAAGGSYEQYF
TRBV6-1,TRBJ1-1,.,TGTGCCAGCAGTGAAAAGAGGGTCGGGGAAGCTTTCTTT,CASSEKRVGEAFF
TRBV27,TRBJ2-3,.,TGTGCCAGCAGTCCCACGAAGGGGGGGGGCACAGATACGCAGTATTTT,CASSPTKGGGTDTQYF
TRBV2,TRBJ2-3,TRBD2,TGTGCCAGCAGCTATACTAGCGGGGGGGCAGATACGCAGTATTTT,CASSYTSGGADTQYF
TRBV15,TRBJ1-5,.,TGTGCCACGCGGTGGGGCGCGACCAGCAATCAGCCCCAGCATTTT,CATRWGATSNQPQHF
TRBV5-1,TRBJ2-3,TRBD2,TGCGCCAGCAGCAGCGGGGGGGGACTCACAGATACGCAGTATTTT,CASSSGGGLTDTQYF
TRBV18,TRBJ1-2,TRBD1,TGTGCCAGCTCACCGGAGCCAGGGGGCTATGGCTACACCTTC,CASSPEPGGYGYTF
TRBV10-1,TRBJ2-4,.,TGCGCCAGCAGTGAGTCGACACACTGGTCGGACATTCAGTACTTC,CASSESTHWSDIQYF
TRBV27,TRBJ2-5,.,TGTGCCAGCAGTTTATTCCGTCTCCCGTCGGAGACCCAGTACTTC,CASSLFRLPSETQYF
TRBV9,TRBJ2-7,.,TGTGCCAGCAGCGTAGGTTCATCCCCGACGACTTACGAGCAGTACTTC,CASSVGSSPTTYEQYF
TRBV30,TRBJ1-1,TRBD1,TGTGCCAGGTACAGGGGAACTGAAGCTTTCTTT,CARYRGTEAFF